A selection of T cell receptor beta chains follows, all from one sample in a study of blood T cell repertoires in COVID-19. The protocol was immunoSEQ multiplex PCR, while the TCRdb copy is restricted to in-frame clones and leaves out a portion. Of about 130,000 clones listed, 60% to 80% are singletons. Source material: peripheral blood. The receptors were sampled from a woman in her sixties or seventies with acute or convalescent COVID-19. Both conserved end residues are part of each CDR3. A D gene is named only where the DNA matches it firmly. Some rows have no size entry. The others give once, few or many, or a class for an expanded clone.

V	D	size	J	CDR3	DNA
TRBV2	-	once	TRBJ1-3	CASDGSSGNTIYF	TGTGCCAGCGACGGGAGCTCTGGAAACACCATATATTTT
TRBV5-1	-	-	TRBJ2-4	CASSLTGAKNIQYF	TGCGCCAGCAGCTTGACAGGGGCCAAAAACATTCAGTACTTC
TRBV2	-	-	TRBJ1-6	CASTGIRVNSPLHF	TGTGCCAGCACTGGGATCAGGGTTAATTCACCCCTCCACTTT
TRBV20-1	-	once	TRBJ1-3	CSATVYTIYF	TGCAGTGCTACGGTCTACACCATATATTTT
TRBV20-1	-	once	TRBJ1-2	CSASRGDGYTF	TGCAGTGCTAGTCGGGGAGATGGCTACACCTTC
TRBV6-5	-	few	TRBJ1-2	CASSYLLNYGYTF	TGTGCCAGCAGTTATCTCCTAAACTATGGCTACACCTTC
TRBV6-5	-	once	TRBJ1-1	CVSRPEVFNAEAFF	TGTGTCAGCAGACCTGAGGTCTTTAACGCTGAAGCTTTCTTT
TRBV30	-	few	TRBJ1-1	CAWSGRQSYTEAFF	TGTGCCTGGAGTGGGAGACAGTCTTACACTGAAGCTTTCTTT
TRBV19	-	-	TRBJ2-5	CASSISGQSQETQYF	TGTGCCAGTAGTATATCAGGACAGAGCCAAGAGACCCAGTACTTC
TRBV11-2	-	-	TRBJ2-3	CASSQDSSDTQYF	TGTGCCAGCAGCCAGGACAGTTCGGATACGCAGTATTTT
TRBV12-3/TRBV12-4	-	few	TRBJ2-7	CASSLTPFDEQYF	TGTGCCAGCAGTTTGACTCCTTTCGACGAGCAGTACTTC
TRBV9	TRBD1	-	TRBJ2-3	CASSEQGAAGKDTQYF	TGTGCCAGCAGCGAACAGGGGGCTGCGGGAAAAGATACGCAGTATTTT
TRBV5-1	TRBD2	-	TRBJ2-3	CASSSAGSSTDTQYF	TGCGCCAGCAGCTCAGCGGGGTCTAGCACAGATACGCAGTATTTT
TRBV5-1	TRBD1	few	TRBJ1-5	CASSITGGAEQPQHF	TGCGCCAGCAGCATTACAGGGGGCGCAGAACAGCCCCAGCATTTT
TRBV28	-	once	TRBJ2-2	CASIRRDSNTGELFF	TGTGCCAGCATCCGGCGGGACAGCAACACCGGGGAGCTGTTTTTT
TRBV15	TRBD2	-	TRBJ2-1	CATSRGASGDSEQFF	TGTGCCACCAGCAGAGGTGCTAGCGGGGACAGTGAGCAGTTCTTC